Below are 12 T cell receptor beta chains sequenced from a single sample in a study of blood T cell repertoires in COVID-19. The data were produced by immunoSEQ multiplex PCR, yet TCRdb's version contains in-frame clones alone and is incomplete. The sample shows some 290,000 clones, approximately 80% of them seen only once. Sequenced sample: peripheral blood. These receptor sequences come from an older woman with active or convalescent COVID-19.

The chain has TRBV7-2 and TRBJ1-1; D unclear. CDR3 length equals 15 residues. From germline, CDR1 is SGHTA and CDR2 FQGNSA. Deletions cut 1 base from V and 3 bases from J, with 12 bases between. CDR3 sequence: CASSLDVRVYTEAFF. DNA for the CDR3: TGTGCCAGCAGCTTAGATGTTCGCGTTTACACTGAAGCTTTCTTT. Complete variable domain (other parts from reference TRBV7-2 and TRBJ1-1): GAGVSQSPSNKVTEKGKDVELRCDPISGHTALYWYRQSLGQGLEFLIYFQGNSAPDKSGLPSDRFSAERTGGSVSTLTIQRTQQEDSAVYLCASSLDVRVYTEAFFGQGTRLTVV.

The genes are TRBV27 and TRBJ1-1; D not certain. CDR1 MNHEY and CDR2 SMNVEV come from the germline V gene (reference sequence). This CDR3 is built from 11 residues. V gave up 4 bases and J gave up 7 bases, with 7 bases separating them. The DNA for the CDR3 is TGTGCCAGCAGTTCTCGCGGTGAAGCTTTCTTT. Translating it yields CASSSRGEAFF.

The V and J genes are TRBV2 and TRBJ2-7, with a tentative D call TRBD2 (6 bases). Germline loops: CDR1 SNHLY, CDR2 FYNNEI. There are 14 residues in the CDR3. V lost 10 bases to trimming and J lost 1 base, with 17 bases between them. CDR3 sequence reads: CATRIGGFSYEQYF. The DNA for the CDR3 is TGTGCCACTCGGATAGGAGGGTTTTCCTACGAGCAGTACTTC.

In this sample, this clone turned up a few times. V and J are TRBV3-1 (or the pseudogene TRBV3-2) and TRBJ2-1, with a weak D call TRBD2 (5 bases). Trimming stripped 4 bases from V and 2 bases from J, with 12 bases between. CDR1 and CDR2 (germline): LGHDT, YNNKEL (reference sequence). The CDR3 covers 15 residues. CDR3 sequence: CASSRSTGTYNEQFF. Here the CDR3 DNA reads TGTGCCAGCAGCCGCTCGACGGGGACCTACAATGAGCAGTTCTTC.

This clone turned up a few times. V and J are TRBV7-9 and TRBJ2-7, with TRBD1 matching 7 bases. Germline loops: CDR1 SEHNR, CDR2 FQNEAQ (reference sequence). This CDR3 spans 14 amino acids. V gave up 4 bases and J gave up 13 bases; unmatched junction bases: 16. The CDR3: CASSSGTAGDLQYF. The CDR3 coding sequence is TGTGCCAGCAGCTCCGGGACAGCCGGAGACCTCCAATACTTC.

The rearrangement uses TRBV7-6 and TRBJ2-7; no clear D gene. Germline V gives CDR1 SGHVS, CDR2 FNYEAQ. Trimming stripped 0 bases from V and 1 base from J, with 10 bases between. The CDR3 loop spans 15 amino acids. The CDR3 is CASSLAGHSSYEQYF. CDR3 in DNA: TGTGCCAGCAGCTTAGCGGGTCACAGTTCCTACGAGCAGTACTTC.

About this clone: Other nucleotide sequences from this sample produce the same CDR3. The chain carries TRBV5-1 and TRBJ1-3; TRBD1 is a possible D gene (5 bases). Between the trimmed V and J ends, which lost 2 bases and 4 bases, there was a span of 10 bases. Germline CDR1 SGHRS, CDR2 YFSETQ. The CDR3 is 14 residues long. CDR3 nucleotide sequence: TGCGCCAGCAGCTTAGCAGGGAGGGGAAACACCATATATTTT. This sequence encodes CASSLAGRGNTIYF.

The chain has TRBV2 and TRBJ2-1; 11 nucleotides align to TRBD2. After removal of 5 bases from V and 7 bases from J, the junction contained 7 bases not matched to a gene. Germline CDR1 SNHLY, CDR2 FYNNEI. This CDR3 spans 15 amino acids. The CDR3 protein is CASSLSGGAGNEQFF. The DNA for the CDR3 is TGTGCCAGCAGTCTTAGCGGGGGGGCCGGGAATGAGCAGTTCTTC.

The chain employs TRBV27 and TRBJ1-4; no clear D. The germline V and J ends were trimmed by 3 bases and 0 bases, with 8 bases remaining between them. Germline loops: CDR1 MNHEY, CDR2 SMNVEV (reference sequence). The CDR3 totals 15 residues. The CDR3 loop reads CASSFAGTTNEKLFF. CDR3 bases: TGTGCCAGCAGTTTCGCGGGAACAACTAATGAAAAACTGTTTTTT.

CDR3 bases: TGTGCCAGCAGCCCCGGACTAGCGGGGGCGGAAGATACGCAGTATTTT. Protein: CASSPGLAGAEDTQYF. This chain connects TRBV7-3 to TRBJ2-3, with TRBD2 identical over 13 bases. Germline-derived CDR1 and CDR2 are SGHTA and FQGTGA. This CDR3 spans 16 amino acids. Germline trimming cut 5 bases from V and 5 bases from J; bases unmatched to any gene: 7.

The chain recombines TRBV19 with TRBJ1-1; D gene ambiguous. This CDR3 is built from 14 residues. The V gene's germline CDR1 is LNHDA and CDR2 SQIVND (reference sequence). Trimming pared 3 bases from V and 5 bases from J, leaving 13 bases between. Here the CDR3 reads CASSIRGSGTEAFF. Here the CDR3 DNA reads TGTGCCAGTAGTATTCGGGGTAGTGGGACTGAAGCTTTCTTT.

This clone was counted a few times. The gene calls are TRBV7-2 and TRBJ2-3, with 7 bases aligning to TRBD1. This CDR3 has 14 residues. V gave up 1 base and J gave up 4 bases; unmatched junction bases: 2. CDR1 is SGHTA, CDR2 FQGNSA, per germline. The CDR3 sequence: CASSLETGADTQYF. The DNA for the CDR3 is TGTGCCAGCAGCTTAGAAACAGGGGCAGATACGCAGTATTTT. Looking up the rest from reference TRBV7-2 and TRBJ2-3 gives the full variable domain: GAGVSQSPSNKVTEKGKDVELRCDPISGHTALYWYRQSLGQGLEFLIYFQGNSAPDKSGLPSDRFSAERTGGSVSTLTIQRTQQEDSAVYLCASSLETGADTQYFGPGTRLTVL.